The 15 T cell receptor beta chains given below trace back to one sample, sequenced in a study of T cells in Graves' hyperthyroidism and ophthalmopathy. Amplified TCR beta CDR3 regions came from RNA transcripts. The primer set for the first-round RT-PCR of the TCR CDR3 was HTBI. From the multiplex PCR reads, TCRdb called clonotypes with MiXCR, one entry per CDR3 protein. The sample records about 410,000 distinct CDR3 sequences, under 15% being singletons. What was sequenced was blood. Every receptor here comes from a man aged 18 to 29 with Graves' ophthalmopathy.

This clonotype was picked up many times. V gene TRBV18 combines with J gene TRBJ2-1; 10 nucleotides agree with TRBD2. V lost 0 bases to trimming and J lost 9 bases; unmatched junction nucleotides: 11. The germline CDR1 and CDR2 sequences are KGHSH and LQKENI. The CDR3 is 17 residues long. CDR3 residues: CASSPPISGRAYSEQFF. The CDR3 DNA reads as TGTGCCAGCTCACCACCAATCAGCGGGAGGGCCTATAGTGAGCAGTTCTTC. Looking up the rest from reference TRBV18 and TRBJ2-1 gives the full variable domain: NAGVMQNPRHLVRRRGQEARLRCSPMKGHSHVYWYRQLPEEGLKFMVYLQKENIIDESGMPKERFSAEFPKEGPSILRIQQVVRGDSAAYFCASSPPISGRAYSEQFFGPGTRLTVL.

This clonotype has at least ten counts. The CDR3 nucleotides read TGCGCCAGCAGGGTTTTCGTCTCTACAGATACGCAGTATTTT. This codes for CASRVFVSTDTQYF. The chain uses TRBV5-1 and TRBJ2-3; D not resolved. The CDR3 loop spans 14 amino acids. The germline V gene has CDR1 SGHRS and CDR2 YFSETQ. With 5 bases removed from V and 3 bases from J, the gap between germline ends came to 13 bases.

This clonotype was found many times. The chain is built from TRBV20-1 and TRBJ2-5; 9 bases map to TRBD1. The CDR3 loop spans 15 amino acids. Per germline, CDR1 DFQATT and CDR2 SNEGSKA (reference sequence). V lost 5 bases to trimming and J lost 4 bases; unmatched junction nucleotides: 11. CDR3 DNA: TGCAGTGCTTTACCCGGGACAGGGAACCGAGAGACCCAGTACTTC. Encoded protein: CSALPGTGNRETQYF.

This clonotype occurred a few times. The rearrangement joins TRBV7-8 to TRBJ1-1, with TRBD1 identical over 9 bases. CDR1 and CDR2 from the germline V gene are SGHVS and FQNEAQ. J was trimmed by 10 bases and V by 3 bases; bases with no gene match: 15. The CDR3 is made up of 16 amino acids. CDR3 DNA sequence: TGTGCCAGCAGCTTGGAAGAGACAGGGGGTTCAGGTGGAGCTTTCTTT. Residues: CASSLEETGGSGGAFF.

This clonotype occurred many times. This chain uses TRBV12-3 or TRBV12-4 with TRBJ2-7; 7 nucleotides agree with TRBD1. After removal of 4 bases from V and 1 base from J, the junction contained 10 bases not matched to a gene. The CDR3 totals 16 residues. The CDR3 region has the DNA TGTGCCAGCAGTTCCCAGACAGCGGACAGGTCCTACGAGCAGTACTTC. Protein product: CASSSQTADRSYEQYF.

This clonotype was picked up many times. The CDR3 nucleotides are TGTGCCAGCAGTCCCTCGTGGACCACTGAAGCTTTCTTT. This encodes CASSPSWTTEAFF. V usage is TRBV6-1 and J usage is TRBJ1-1; D not certain. Deletions cut 5 bases from V and 4 bases from J, with 11 bases between. The germline gives CDR1 MNHNS, CDR2 SASEGT. CDR3 size: 13 residues.

This clonotype was detected ten times or more. The chain links TRBV6-1 to TRBJ2-3; D gene unclear. Germline CDR1 is MNHNS and CDR2 is SASEGT. Trimming pared 4 bases from V and 4 bases from J, leaving 15 bases between. This CDR3 comprises 15 residues. In DNA form, the CDR3 reads TGTGCCAGCAGTGGCAGGCGGAGAGGCGCAGATACGCAGTATTTT. Translation gives CASSGRRRGADTQYF.

This chain links TRBV18 with TRBJ2-7, with a tentative D call TRBD1 (6 bases). The CDR3 sequence is 14 residues long. Looked up from germline, CDR1 is KGHSH and CDR2 is LQKENI. Trimming took 4 bases from V and 6 from J, leaving 16 bases between them. The CDR3 here is CASSLSQDSPEQYF. The CDR3 region has the DNA TGTGCCAGCTCACTATCCCAGGACAGCCCCGAGCAGTACTTC.

On this clonotype itself: A read error may be the cause here, since a much bigger clone is one base away. The chain joins TRBV29-1 to TRBJ2-6; D may be TRBD1 or TRBD2 (5 bases each). The CDR3 loop spans 15 amino acids. Germline V lookup: CDR1 SQVTM, CDR2 ANQGSEA. CDR3 nucleotides: TGCAGCGTATCTGCAGGGAGCTCTCGGGCCAACGTCCTGACTTTC. Protein product: CSVSAGSSRANVLTF. The whole variable domain, filled in from reference TRBV29-1 and TRBJ2-6, reads SAVISQKPSRDICQRGTSLTIQCQVDSQVTMMFWYRQQPGQSLTLIATANQGSEATYESGFVIDKFPISRPNLTFSTLTVSNMSPEDSSIYLCSVSAGSSRANVLTFGAGSRLTVL.

This clonotype was found many times. This chain links TRBV12-5 with TRBJ2-3; either TRBD1 or TRBD2 may fit D (5 bases each). The CDR3 sequence is 14 residues long. Trimming pared 5 bases from V and 2 bases from J, leaving 11 bases between. The germline V gene has CDR1 LGHNT and CDR2 FRNRAP. CDR3 residues: CASGLRGTTDTQYF. CDR3 coding DNA: TGTGCTAGTGGTCTCCGGGGCACCACAGATACGCAGTATTTT. Filled out from reference TRBV12-5 and TRBJ2-3, the complete variable domain reads DARVTQTPRHKVTEMGQEVTMRCQPILGHNTVFWYRQTMMQGLELLAYFRNRAPLDDSGMPKDRFSAEMPDATLATLKIQPSEPRDSAVYFCASGLRGTTDTQYFGPGTRLTVL.

This clonotype came up many times. This chain connects TRBV20-1 to TRBJ2-3, with 12 bases matching TRBD2. Germline CDR1 reads DFQATT; CDR2 reads SNEGSKA (reference sequence). The CDR3 totals 16 residues. With 3 bases clipped from V and 4 bases from J, the junction kept 8 bases outside the gene matches. The CDR3 nucleotides are TGCAGTGCTAGCAGATCGACTAGCGGGAGTGCAGATACGCAGTATTTT. It specifies CSASRSTSGSADTQYF.

This clonotype was seen repeatedly, ten times or more. The chain has TRBV12-3 or TRBV12-4 and TRBJ1-1; TRBD1 might be the D (5 bases). V lost 7 bases, J lost 3 bases, and 15 bases lay in between. The CDR3 contains 14 residues. This CDR3 reads CASNSNGGYTEAFF. In nucleotides, the CDR3 is TGTGCCAGCAATTCAAATGGGGGATACACTGAAGCTTTCTTT.

This clonotype has at least ten counts. The chain has TRBV11-2 and TRBJ2-4; 8 nucleotides align to TRBD2. J gave up 9 bases and V 5 bases, and 9 bases lay outside the gene matches. The V gene's germline CDR1 is SGHAT and CDR2 FQNNGV. The CDR3 extends over 14 amino acids. The DNA for the CDR3 is TGTGCCAGCAGCGGTAGCGGGGTCTCCCCCATTCAGTACTTC. This translates into CASSGSGVSPIQYF.

This clonotype was counted at least ten times. This chain uses TRBV11-3 with TRBJ2-7; D gene ambiguous. Per germline, CDR1 SGHNT and CDR2 YENEEA. This CDR3 is built from 14 residues. Trimming left V 4 bases short and J 0 bases short, with 10 bases between. CDR3 sequence: CASSSPLDSYEQYF. CDR3 DNA: TGTGCCAGCAGCTCCCCCCTAGACTCCTACGAGCAGTACTTC.

Many counts were recorded for this clonotype. The rearrangement links TRBV2 to TRBJ2-3, with D unresolved. This CDR3 spans 12 amino acids. Germline V CDR1 and CDR2: SNHLY, FYNNEI. V was trimmed by 6 bases and J by 0 bases, leaving 4 bases between them. The CDR3 DNA follows: TGTGCCAGCAGGGGGAGCACAGATACGCAGTATTTT. Translated: CASRGSTDTQYF. The full variable domain, in which reference TRBV2 and TRBJ2-3 provide the parts outside the CDR3, is EPEVTQTPSHQVTQMGQEVILRCVPISNHLYFYWYRQILGQKVEFLVSFYNNEISEKSEIFDDQFSVERPDGSNFTLKIRSTKLEDSAMYFCASRGSTDTQYFGPGTRLTVL.